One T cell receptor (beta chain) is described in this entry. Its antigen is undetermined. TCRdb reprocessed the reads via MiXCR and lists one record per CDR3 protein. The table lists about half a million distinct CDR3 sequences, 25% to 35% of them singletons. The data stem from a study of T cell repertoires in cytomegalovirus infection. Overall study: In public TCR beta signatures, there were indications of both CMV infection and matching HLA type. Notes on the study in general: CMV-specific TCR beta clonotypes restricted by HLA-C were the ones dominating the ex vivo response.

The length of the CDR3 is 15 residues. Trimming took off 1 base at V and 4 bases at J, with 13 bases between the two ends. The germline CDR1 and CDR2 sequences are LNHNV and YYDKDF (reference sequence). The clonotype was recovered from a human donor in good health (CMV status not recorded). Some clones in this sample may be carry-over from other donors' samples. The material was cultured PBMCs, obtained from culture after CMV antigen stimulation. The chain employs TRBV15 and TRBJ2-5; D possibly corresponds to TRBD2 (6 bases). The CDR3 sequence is CATSRAGSGLETQYF. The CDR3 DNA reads TGTGCCACCAGCAGAGCCGGGAGTGGGCTAGAGACCCAGTACTTC.